This passage covers 10 T cell receptor beta chains from one sample sequenced in a study of Graves' ophthalmopathy and Graves' hyperthyroidism. As the template, RNA transcripts were used to amplify TCR beta CDR3 regions. First-round RT-PCR used HTBI primers; second-round multiplex PCR followed. TCRdb passed the multiplex PCR reads through MiXCR, listing each CDR3 protein once. The sample contains around 1.1 million distinct CDR3 sequences, around a third of which appear only once. Sequences were obtained from peripheral blood or thyroid tissue (not recorded which). The source is an adult man with Graves' hyperthyroidism.

The sample holds many counts of this clonotype. CDR3 sequence (DNA): TGTGCCACCAGCAGAGGGGGACGGGAGACCCAGTACTTC. Its protein product is CATSRGGRETQYF. V and J are TRBV15 and TRBJ2-5; D possibly matches TRBD1 or TRBD2 (5 bases each). Trimming shortened V by 1 base and J by 5 bases, and 8 bases separated the two germline ends. Germline CDR1 reads LNHNV; CDR2 reads YYDKDF (reference sequence). The CDR3 extends over 13 amino acids. The variable domain in full, with the rest retrieved from reference TRBV15 and TRBJ2-5, is DAMVIQNPRYQVTQFGKPVTLSCSQTLNHNVMYWYQQKSSQAPKLLFHYYDKDFNNEADTPDNFQSRRPNTSFCFLDIRSPGLGDTAMYLCATSRGGRETQYFGPGTRLLVL.

This chain uses TRBV2 with TRBJ2-5; D ambiguous. V shed 9 bases and J shed 3 bases, with 11 bases lying between them. Germline V gene data show CDR1 as SNHLY and CDR2 as FYNNEI. The CDR3 length is 12 residues. The CDR3: CASWGPEETQYF. CDR3 nucleotides: TGTGCCAGTTGGGGTCCAGAAGAGACCCAGTACTTC.

This sequence joins TRBV11-2 and TRBJ1-3; D ambiguous. CDR1 is SGHAT and CDR2 is FQNNGV in the germline V gene. The CDR3 totals 16 residues. With 0 bases removed from V and 2 bases from J, the gap between germline ends came to 11 bases. Here the CDR3 DNA reads TGTGCCAGCAGCTTAGACCCGGACGCTACTGGAAACACCATATATTTT. Its protein is CASSLDPDATGNTIYF.

V usage is TRBV7-6 and J usage is TRBJ2-6; the D is unclear. Germline loops: CDR1 SGHVS, CDR2 FNYEAQ. The V end was cut by 2 bases, the J end by 4 bases, with 6 bases between. This CDR3 comprises 14 residues. CDR3 amino acids: CASSLRPGANVLTF. CDR3 nucleotide sequence: TGTGCCAGCAGCTTACGTCCCGGGGCCAACGTCCTGACTTTC.

This clonotype was found a few times. The chain joins TRBV7-8 to TRBJ2-7; weak D call: TRBD1 (6 bases). V was clipped by 7 bases and J by 2 bases, with 18 bases between them. Germline assignment: CDR1 SGHVS and CDR2 FQNEAQ. The CDR3 loop spans 15 amino acids. The CDR3 sequence is CASTTPGQGTYEQYF. The CDR3 nucleotides read TGTGCCAGCACCACACCGGGCCAGGGGACCTACGAGCAGTACTTC. The complete variable domain, with remaining parts taken from reference TRBV7-8 and TRBJ2-7, reads GAGVSQSPRYKVAKRGQDVALRCDPISGHVSLFWYQQALGQGPEFLTYFQNEAQLDKSGLPSDRFFAERPEGSVSTLKIQRTQQEDSAVYLCASTTPGQGTYEQYFGPGTRLTVT.

Points on this clonotype: An end of the junction differs from the germline gene, which may be a read error. The rearrangement joins TRBV9 to TRBJ2-2, with D possibly being TRBD1 or TRBD2 (5 bases each). The CDR3 is 15 residues long. The V gene's germline CDR1 is SGDLS and CDR2 YYNGEE. Written as DNA, the CDR3 is TGTGCCAGCAGCGTAGACCCCGAGGACACCGGGGAGTTGTTTTTT. This translates into CASSVDPEDTGELFF.

This clonotype was seen ten or more times. This chain connects TRBV19 to TRBJ1-1; no definite D call. The CDR3 loop spans 14 amino acids. CDR1 and CDR2 from the germline V gene are LNHDA and SQIVND (reference sequence). Trimming pared 7 bases from V and 0 bases from J, leaving 12 bases between. This CDR3 reads CASNRRNMNTEAFF. In DNA, the CDR3 is TGTGCCAGTAATAGGCGGAATATGAACACTGAAGCTTTCTTT.

In the case of this clonotype: This may be a read error, as it is one base from a much larger clone. V gene TRBV14 combines with J gene TRBJ1-2, with D unclear. Germline CDR1 and CDR2: SGHDN and FVKESK. This CDR3 has 13 residues. The CDR3 spells CASSPSLDYSYTF. The CDR3 nucleotides are TGTGCCAGCAGCCCCTCTCTGGACTATAGCTACACCTTC. Full variable domain (rest looked up from reference TRBV14 and TRBJ1-2): EAGVTQFPSHSVIEKGQTVTLRCDPISGHDNLYWYRRVMGKEIKFLLHFVKESKQDESGMPNNRFLAERTGGTYSTLKVQPAELEDSGVYFCASSPSLDYSYTFGSGTRLTVV.

This clonotype turned up a few times. The chain uses TRBV9 and TRBJ2-5, with 7 bases fitting TRBD2. The J call may not be correct, given that the DNA end is closer to TRBJ2-7. CDR3 size: 13 residues. Germline loops: CDR1 SGDLS, CDR2 YYNGEE. The CDR3 spells CASSSWEGGEQYF. CDR3 coding DNA: TGTGCCAGCAGTTCTTGGGAGGGCGGCGAGCAGTACTTC.

This clonotype was seen a few times. The J gene is TRBJ1-2, the V gene TRBV7-2; TRBD1 matches 11 bases. Germline V CDR1 and CDR2: SGHTA, FQGNSA. J lost 9 bases, V lost 1 base, and 13 bases had no gene match. CDR3 length: 17 residues. The CDR3 nucleotides are TGTGCCAGCAGCTTAGTCTCCGGGACAGGGGGGGGTAAGAGCTACACCTTC. Translated: CASSLVSGTGGGKSYTF. Looking up the rest from reference TRBV7-2 and TRBJ1-2 gives the full variable domain: GAGVSQSPSNKVTEKGKDVELRCDPISGHTALYWYRQSLGQGLEFLIYFQGNSAPDKSGLPSDRFSAERTGGSVSTLTIQRTQQEDSAVYLCASSLVSGTGGGKSYTFGSGTRLTVV.